The T cell receptor (beta chain) under discussion was sequenced for a study of blood T cells in healthy people across ages (dated by TCRdb to about 2015). Concerning the study at large: In model experiments, template switching captured about one uniquely barcoded TCR beta cDNA molecule for every two T cells. Age-related changes in TCR beta repertoire diversity were measured in the study by deep sequencing normalized with unique cDNA molecular identifiers. The donors were split into four age groups: young (average 16 years), middle-aged (about 40), aged (about 62) and long-lived (approximately 89). Using the same blood draw, the study looked at two additional independent replicas of 1 million unique cDNA reads for two donors, one aged 18 to 29 and the other aged 80 or older.

On the study overall, not on this receptor specifically: Since profiling was done on bulk unsorted PBMCs, naive and antigen-experienced compartments could not be conclusively compared. Total diversity estimates from one million sequenced T cells were considered lower bounds and underestimates. There was a strong correlation between observed TCR beta diversity and the percentage of naive T cells measured by flow cytometry. Because the CMV infection status of the donors was unknown, age-related changes in expanded clonotypes may potentially have been confounded. Observed TCR beta diversity per million T cells fell roughly linearly with age, and a significant reduction was already apparent by age around 36. Compared with the aged group, the long-lived group had more naive CD4+ T cells, fewer expanded clones and increased TCR diversity, a pattern suggesting age selection.

Library prep was done by 5' RACE. TCRdb lists the instrument as Illumina HiSeq 2500. A second roughly 7 to 12 cycle PCR used a sample-barcoded 5' primer and a J-beta primer mix. Each TCR beta cDNA molecule received a unique molecular identifier from a template-switch 5' adaptor carrying 12 random nucleotides. Each sample yielded at least 2.5 million CDR3-containing paired-end reads. First-strand cDNA synthesis was performed from all RNA using the Mint cDNA synthesis kit, with priming by a TRBC-specific oligonucleotide. Following uracil-DNA glycosylase treatment, a first 18-cycle PCR with universal primers M1SS and BC2_uni_R was performed on all cDNA. As for how the authors treated the data: For normalization, 1 million high-quality reads, each with a distinct molecular identifier, were randomly selected from each sample. Reads with shared molecular identifiers were discarded instead of being binned into consensus sequences. MiTCR, with a Q25 quality threshold and the strictest error-elimination algorithm, was used for CDR3 identification, clonotype clustering and error correction. A nonparametric unseen species model with Euler transformation was used to estimate a lower bound on total TCR beta diversity. In TCRdb, the public reads were trimmed at Q25 with fastp and aligned with MiXCR, with productive beta chains retained. Entries are consolidated by CDR3 protein sequence, retaining the most common genes and DNA. These V and J calls rely on TCRdb rather than the paper's analysis. The sample has 500,000 to 550,000 distinct CDR3 sequences on record, around 24% of them singletons. Less than 9% of the sample is in the top ten clones.

This clonotype was recorded a few times. Its antigen is not yet known. One end of the junction fails to match germline, which may point to a read error. Looking up the germline V gene yields CDR1 SNHLY and CDR2 FYNNEI. The CDR3, cysteine through phenylalanine, is 15 amino acids long. Only the CDR3 part of the read is kept: 45 bases, read in frame from the first base. The roughly 37 donors, aged roughly 6 to 90 years, were systemically healthy Caucasian individuals from Russia. Each donor gave approximately 9.4 milliliters of peripheral blood, drawn into EDTA-treated Vacutainer tubes. Ficoll-Paque density-gradient centrifugation was used to isolate PBMCs, with at least 7 million obtained per sample. Trizol reagent was used to extract total RNA from the PBMCs, yielding at least 6 micrograms per sample. For every donor, an aliquot of PBMCs went through flow cytometry to measure the percentages of naive CD45RAhigh/CD27high T cells.

This sample was also put to use in a study of T cells of mothers and their children. From the second report: Nine systemically healthy Caucasian individuals served as donors, namely three mothers together with their six children. cDNA synthesis consumed the entire amount of extracted RNA, loaded at around 1.5 ug RNA in each 15 ul reaction. In the second PCR, the M1S primer added sample barcodes and 2-4 random nucleotides. More than 9 million TCR beta CDR3 reads were obtained from each mother, and about 3 million reads were obtained from each child. In both related and unrelated pairs, thymic selection shapes the output of TCR recombination in a similar way, with inherited differences having only a minor effect. Normalized repertoire overlap was always slightly but never significantly higher in related than unrelated mother-child pairs. With a sensitivity of approximately 100 clones per million clonotypes, no persistent microchimeric T cell clones were detected. In the study, deep NGS was used to compare the TCR beta repertoires of mothers and children, and features distinguishing related mother-child pairs from unrelated individuals were sought. On average, the children were about 10 +/- 4 years old, while the mothers were about 40 +/- 4 years old. Libraries were sequenced on Illumina HiSeq 2000 with 100+100 nt paired-end reads after adapter ligation with NEBNext reagents. To avoid cross-contamination, the mother libraries and the child libraries were prepared a month apart and sequenced in separate runs. Between roughly 500,000 and 2,100,000 distinct TCR beta clonotypes were identified per donor. Naive TCR beta clonotypes were estimated from low-frequency clonotypes matched to each donor's FACS-determined naive share, without sorting.

The chain was built from TRBV2 and TRBJ1-4; the D segment could be TRBD1, given 5 matching bases. This clonotype was sampled from a boy aged 5-17 years in good health. The sequenced material came from blood. CDR3 protein: CASSGPLGGNEKLFF. The nucleotide sequence is TGTGCCAGCAGTGGACCCTTGGGGGGTAACGAAAAGCTGTTTTTT. The full variable domain, with segments outside the CDR3 supplied by the reference TRBV2 and TRBJ1-4 proteins, appears as EPEVTQTPSHQVTQMGQEVILRCVPISNHLYFYWYRQILGQKVEFLVSFYNNEISEKSEIFDDQFSVERPDGSNFTLKIRSTKLEDSAMYFCASSGPLGGNEKLFFGSGTQLSVL.